This T cell receptor (beta chain) is drawn from a study of CDR3 diversity in severe acne (dated by TCRdb to about 2019). Library prep was done by PCR. This sample was sequenced with an Illumina HiSeq 2000. TCRdb applied fastp at Q25 and MiXCR to the public reads, then kept only in-frame beta chains. Each entry merges the rows of one CDR3 protein and shows their most common DNA and genes. This sample holds approximately 90,000 distinct CDR3 sequences; about 50% were observed only once. The biggest ten clones account for roughly a tenth of the sample. CDR1 SGHTA and CDR2 FQGTGA are derived from the germline V gene. The CDR3 has 14 amino acids, counting the end cysteine and phenylalanine. Of the read, only the CDR3 DNA is kept; its 42 bases are in frame from base 1. Unmatched junction bases come to 6, with V trimmed by 5 bases and J by 4 bases. This clonotype was picked up one time. The antigen this receptor binds is unknown. The input lacks base qualities; no much larger clone sits a single base away. Support from one read is weak.

The TCR originated in a male donor in good health, serving as a control. Sequencing was performed on blood. The sequence is built from TRBV7-3 and TRBJ2-3; TRBD2 aligns with 7 central bases. The CDR3 is CASSLRTSSDTQYF. The DNA is as follows: TGTGCCAGCAGCCTTCGGACTAGTTCAGATACGCAGTATTTT.